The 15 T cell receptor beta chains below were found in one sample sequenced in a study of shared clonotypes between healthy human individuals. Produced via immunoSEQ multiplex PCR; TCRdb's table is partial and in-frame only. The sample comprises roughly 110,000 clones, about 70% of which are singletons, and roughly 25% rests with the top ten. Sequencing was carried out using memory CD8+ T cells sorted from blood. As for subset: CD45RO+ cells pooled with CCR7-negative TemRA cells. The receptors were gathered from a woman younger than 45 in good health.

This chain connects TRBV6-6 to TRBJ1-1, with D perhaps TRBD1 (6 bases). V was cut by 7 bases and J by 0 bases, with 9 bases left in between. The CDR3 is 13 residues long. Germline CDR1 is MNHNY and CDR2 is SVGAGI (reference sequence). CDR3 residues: CASTWTVNTEAFF. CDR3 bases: TGTGCCAGCACCTGGACAGTGAACACTGAAGCTTTCTTT.

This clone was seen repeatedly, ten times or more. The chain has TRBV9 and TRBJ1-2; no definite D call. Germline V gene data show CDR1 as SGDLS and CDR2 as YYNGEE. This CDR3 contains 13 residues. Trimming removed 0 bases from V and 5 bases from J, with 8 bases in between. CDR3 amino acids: CASSVEAGYGYTF. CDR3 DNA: TGTGCCAGCAGCGTAGAGGCAGGATATGGCTACACCTTC.

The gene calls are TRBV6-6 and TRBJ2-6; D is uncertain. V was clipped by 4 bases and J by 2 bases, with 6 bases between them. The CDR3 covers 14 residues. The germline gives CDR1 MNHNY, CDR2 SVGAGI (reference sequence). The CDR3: CASSWVTGANVLTF. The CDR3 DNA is TGTGCCAGCAGTTGGGTTACTGGGGCCAACGTCCTGACTTTC.

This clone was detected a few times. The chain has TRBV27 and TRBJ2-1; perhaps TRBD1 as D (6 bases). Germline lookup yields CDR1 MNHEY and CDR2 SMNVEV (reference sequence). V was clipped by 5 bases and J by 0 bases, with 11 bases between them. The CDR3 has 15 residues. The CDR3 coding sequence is TGTGCCAGCAGTGGACAGCCCAGCTCCTACAATGAGCAGTTCTTC. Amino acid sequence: CASSGQPSSYNEQFF.

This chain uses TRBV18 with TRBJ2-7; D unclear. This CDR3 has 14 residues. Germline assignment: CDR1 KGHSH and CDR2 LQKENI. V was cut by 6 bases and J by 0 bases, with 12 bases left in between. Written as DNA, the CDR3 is TGTGCCAGCTCTGAAGGGCCTCGCTCCTACGAGCAGTACTTC. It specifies CASSEGPRSYEQYF.

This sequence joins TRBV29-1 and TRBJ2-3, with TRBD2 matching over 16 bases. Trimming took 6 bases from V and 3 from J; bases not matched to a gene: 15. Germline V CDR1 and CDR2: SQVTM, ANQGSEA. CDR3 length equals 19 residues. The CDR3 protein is CSVYPGLAGGLRWTDTQYF. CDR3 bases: TGCAGCGTCTATCCGGGACTAGCGGGAGGGCTAAGGTGGACAGATACGCAGTATTTT.

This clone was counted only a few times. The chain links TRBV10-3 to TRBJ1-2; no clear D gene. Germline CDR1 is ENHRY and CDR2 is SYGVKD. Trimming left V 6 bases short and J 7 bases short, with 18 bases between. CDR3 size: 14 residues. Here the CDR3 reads CAIRSVGKSGGYTF. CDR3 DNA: TGTGCCATCAGAAGCGTGGGGAAATCGGGTGGCTACACCTTC.

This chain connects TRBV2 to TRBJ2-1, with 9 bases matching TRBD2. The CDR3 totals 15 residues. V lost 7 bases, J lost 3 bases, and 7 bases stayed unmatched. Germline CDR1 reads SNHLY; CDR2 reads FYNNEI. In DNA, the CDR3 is TGTGCCAGCAACCGAGCGGGAGGCATCTACAATGAGCAGTTCTTC. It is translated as CASNRAGGIYNEQFF.

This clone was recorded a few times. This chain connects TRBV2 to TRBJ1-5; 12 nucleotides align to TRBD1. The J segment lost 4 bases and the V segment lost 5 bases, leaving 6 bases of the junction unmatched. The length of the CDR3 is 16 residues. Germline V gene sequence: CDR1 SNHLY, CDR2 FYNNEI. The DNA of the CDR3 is TGTGCCAGCAGTCGACCGGGACAGGGGGCTAATCAGCCCCAGCATTTT. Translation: CASSRPGQGANQPQHF.

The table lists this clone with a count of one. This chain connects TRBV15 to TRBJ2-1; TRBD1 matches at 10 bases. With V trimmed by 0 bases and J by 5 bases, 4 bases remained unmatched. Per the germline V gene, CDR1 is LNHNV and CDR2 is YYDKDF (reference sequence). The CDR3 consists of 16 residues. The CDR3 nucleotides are TGTGCCACCAGCAGAGAGTGGACAGGGGGGGACAATGAGCAGTTCTTC. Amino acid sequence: CATSREWTGGDNEQFF. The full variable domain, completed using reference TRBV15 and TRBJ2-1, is DAMVIQNPRYQVTQFGKPVTLSCSQTLNHNVMYWYQQKSSQAPKLLFHYYDKDFNNEADTPDNFQSRRPNTSFCFLDIRSPGLGDTAMYLCATSREWTGGDNEQFFGPGTRLTVL.

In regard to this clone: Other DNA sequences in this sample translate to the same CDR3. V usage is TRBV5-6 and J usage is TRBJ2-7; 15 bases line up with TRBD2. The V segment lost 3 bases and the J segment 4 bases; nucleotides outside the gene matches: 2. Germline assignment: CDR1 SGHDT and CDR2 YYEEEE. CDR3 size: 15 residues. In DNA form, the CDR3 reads TGTGCCAGCAGCTCGGGACTAGCGGGAGGATACGAGCAGTACTTC. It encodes CASSSGLAGGYEQYF.

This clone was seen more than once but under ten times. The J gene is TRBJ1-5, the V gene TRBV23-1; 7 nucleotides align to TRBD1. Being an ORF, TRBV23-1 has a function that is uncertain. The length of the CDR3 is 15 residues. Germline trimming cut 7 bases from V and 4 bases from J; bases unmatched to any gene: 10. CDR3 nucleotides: TGCGCCAGCACGTTCACGACAGGGCGGAATCAGCCCCAGCATTTT. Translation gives CASTFTTGRNQPQHF.

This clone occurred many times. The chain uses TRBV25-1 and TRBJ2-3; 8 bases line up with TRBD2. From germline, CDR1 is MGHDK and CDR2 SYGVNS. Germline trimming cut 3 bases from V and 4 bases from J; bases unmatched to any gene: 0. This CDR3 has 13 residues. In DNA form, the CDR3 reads TGTGCCAGCAGTGACGGGAGGGCAGATACGCAGTATTTT. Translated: CASSDGRADTQYF.

The CDR3 loop is CASSEASGDSYEQYF. CDR3 nucleotide sequence: TGTGCCAGCAGTGAGGCTAGCGGGGACTCCTACGAGCAGTACTTC. The V and J genes are TRBV6-4 and TRBJ2-7; 9 bases fit TRBD2. J lost 0 bases, V lost 3 bases, and 3 bases had no gene match. Germline V lookup: CDR1 MRHNA, CDR2 SNTAGT. The length of the CDR3 is 15 residues.

CDR3 DNA sequence: TGCAGTGCTAGGGCCGGTGAGCCCCAGCATTTT. Translation gives CSARAGEPQHF. This chain joins TRBV20-1 and TRBJ1-5; no clear D. V lost 3 bases and J 8 bases, leaving 8 bases between the germline ends. The CDR3 length is 11 residues. Germline V gene sequence: CDR1 DFQATT, CDR2 SNEGSKA (reference sequence).